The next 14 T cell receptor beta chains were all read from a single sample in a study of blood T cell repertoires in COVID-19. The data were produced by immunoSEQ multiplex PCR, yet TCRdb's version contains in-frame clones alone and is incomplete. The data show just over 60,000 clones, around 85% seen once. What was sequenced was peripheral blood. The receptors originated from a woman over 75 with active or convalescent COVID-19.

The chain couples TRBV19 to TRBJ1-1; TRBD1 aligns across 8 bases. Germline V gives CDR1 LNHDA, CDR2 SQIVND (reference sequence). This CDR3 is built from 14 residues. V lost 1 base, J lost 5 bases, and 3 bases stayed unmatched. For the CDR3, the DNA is TGTGCCAGTAGTATAGGACAGGGGAGGACTGAAGCTTTCTTT. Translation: CASSIGQGRTEAFF.

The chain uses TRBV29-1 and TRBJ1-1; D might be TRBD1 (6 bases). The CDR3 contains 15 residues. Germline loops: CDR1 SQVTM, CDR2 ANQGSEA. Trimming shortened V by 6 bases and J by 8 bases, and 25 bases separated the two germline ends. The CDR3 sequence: CSVADLDTGFFEAFF. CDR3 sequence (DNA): TGCAGCGTCGCCGACCTAGATACAGGGTTCTTCGAAGCTTTCTTT. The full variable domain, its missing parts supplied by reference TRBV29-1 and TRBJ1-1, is SAVISQKPSRDICQRGTSLTIQCQVDSQVTMMFWYRQQPGQSLTLIATANQGSEATYESGFVIDKFPISRPNLTFSTLTVSNMSPEDSSIYLCSVADLDTGFFEAFFGQGTRLTVV.

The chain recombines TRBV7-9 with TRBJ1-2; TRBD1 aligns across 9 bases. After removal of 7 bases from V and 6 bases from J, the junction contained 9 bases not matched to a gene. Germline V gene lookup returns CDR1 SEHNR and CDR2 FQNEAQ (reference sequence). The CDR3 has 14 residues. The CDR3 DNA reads TGTGCCAGCAATCCCAACAGGACAGGGGATGGCTACACCTTC. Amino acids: CASNPNRTGDGYTF. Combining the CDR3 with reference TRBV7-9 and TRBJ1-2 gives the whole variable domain DTGVSQNPRHKITKRGQNVTFRCDPISEHNRLYWYRQTLGQGPEFLTYFQNEAQLEKSRLLSDRFSAERPKGSFSTLEIQRTEQGDSAMYLCASNPNRTGDGYTFGSGTRLTVV.

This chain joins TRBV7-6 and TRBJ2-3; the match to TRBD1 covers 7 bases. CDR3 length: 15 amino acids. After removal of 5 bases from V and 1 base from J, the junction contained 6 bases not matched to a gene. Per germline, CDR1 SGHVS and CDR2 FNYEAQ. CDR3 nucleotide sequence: TGTGCCAGCAGCAGACAGGGACATGGCACAGATACGCAGTATTTT. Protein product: CASSRQGHGTDTQYF.

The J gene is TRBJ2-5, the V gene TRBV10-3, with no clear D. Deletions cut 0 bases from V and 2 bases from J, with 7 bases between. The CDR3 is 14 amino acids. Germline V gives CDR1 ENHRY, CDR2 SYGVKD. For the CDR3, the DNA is TGTGCCATCAGTGAGTCGAGAGCACAAGAGACCCAGTACTTC. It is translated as CAISESRAQETQYF.

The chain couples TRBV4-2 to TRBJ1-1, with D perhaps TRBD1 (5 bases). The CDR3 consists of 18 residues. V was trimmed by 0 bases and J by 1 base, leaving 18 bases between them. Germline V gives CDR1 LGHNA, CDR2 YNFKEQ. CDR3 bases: TGTGCCAGCAGCCAAGATCTTCGGGTTAGGGGCGAGAACACTGAAGCTTTCTTT. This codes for CASSQDLRVRGENTEAFF.

CDR3 nucleotide sequence: TGTGCCAGCAGCTCAGGACAGGGGCCCCTCTGGGCTAATGAAAAACTGTTTTTT. Translated, it gives CASSSGQGPLWANEKLFF. The V call is TRBV11-2, the J call TRBJ1-4; 9 bases map to TRBD1. The V gene end was trimmed by 4 bases and the J gene end by 3 bases; junction bases not matched to a gene: 12. The CDR3 runs to 18 residues. Looked up from germline, CDR1 is SGHAT and CDR2 is FQNNGV.

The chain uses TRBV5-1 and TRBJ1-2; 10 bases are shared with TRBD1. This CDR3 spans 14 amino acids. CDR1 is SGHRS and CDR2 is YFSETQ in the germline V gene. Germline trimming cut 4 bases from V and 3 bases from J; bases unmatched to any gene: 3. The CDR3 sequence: CASSGGQGDYGYTF. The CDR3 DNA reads TGCGCCAGCAGCGGAGGACAGGGGGACTATGGCTACACCTTC.

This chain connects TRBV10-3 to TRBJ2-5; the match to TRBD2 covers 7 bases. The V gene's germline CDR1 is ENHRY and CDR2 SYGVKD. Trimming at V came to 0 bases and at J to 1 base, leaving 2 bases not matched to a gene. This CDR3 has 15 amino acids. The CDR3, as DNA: TGTGCCATCAGTGAGTCCAGCGGGGTCCAAGAGACCCAGTACTTC. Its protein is CAISESSGVQETQYF.

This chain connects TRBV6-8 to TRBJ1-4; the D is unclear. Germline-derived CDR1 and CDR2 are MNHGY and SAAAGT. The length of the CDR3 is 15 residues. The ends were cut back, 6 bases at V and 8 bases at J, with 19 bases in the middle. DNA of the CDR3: TGTGCCAGCAGCCAAGGCCGGGCCCCGGGGGAAAAACTGTTTTTT. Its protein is CASSQGRAPGEKLFF.

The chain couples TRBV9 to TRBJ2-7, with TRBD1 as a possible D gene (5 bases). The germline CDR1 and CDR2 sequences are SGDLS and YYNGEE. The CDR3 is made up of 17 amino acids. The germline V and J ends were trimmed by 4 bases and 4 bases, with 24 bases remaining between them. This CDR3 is CASSPRTEPGPLYEQYF. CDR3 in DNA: TGTGCCAGCAGCCCACGGACGGAACCAGGGCCCTTATACGAGCAGTACTTC.

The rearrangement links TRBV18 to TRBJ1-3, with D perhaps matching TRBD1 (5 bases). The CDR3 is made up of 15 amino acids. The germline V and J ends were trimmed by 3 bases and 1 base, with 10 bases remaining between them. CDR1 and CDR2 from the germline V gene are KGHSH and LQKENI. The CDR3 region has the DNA TGTGCCAGCTCACCCAAGACAGTTTCTGGAAACACCATATATTTT. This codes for CASSPKTVSGNTIYF.

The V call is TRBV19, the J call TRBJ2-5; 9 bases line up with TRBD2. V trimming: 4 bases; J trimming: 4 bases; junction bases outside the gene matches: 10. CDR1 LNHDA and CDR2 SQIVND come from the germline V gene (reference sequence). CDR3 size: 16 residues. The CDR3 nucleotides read TGTGCCAGTAGTAGGTTTGCGGGGGGGTCAATAGAGACCCAGTACTTC. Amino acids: CASSRFAGGSIETQYF.

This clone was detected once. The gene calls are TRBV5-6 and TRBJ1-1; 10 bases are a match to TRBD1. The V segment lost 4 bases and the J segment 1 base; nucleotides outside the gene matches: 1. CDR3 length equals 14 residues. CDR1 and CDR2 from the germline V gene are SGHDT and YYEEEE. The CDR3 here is CASSRTGGNTEAFF. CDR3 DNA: TGTGCCAGCAGCAGGACAGGGGGGAACACTGAAGCTTTCTTT.